These 10 T cell receptor beta chains were sequenced from one sample in a study of cytomegalovirus exposure and HLA in healthy donors. Amplification used 60 Vbeta primers and 13 Jbeta primers. Produced via immunoSEQ multiplex PCR; TCRdb's table is partial and in-frame only. The repertoire has roughly 150,000 clones, around four fifths of them found once; the top ten carry approximately 10%. Sequencing input: PBMCs. These receptor sequences come from a young man in good health and CMV-seropositive.

The gene calls are TRBV4-3 and TRBJ1-3; a possible D gene is TRBD1 (6 bases). In germline, CDR1 is LGHNA, CDR2 YSLEER. The CDR3 has 15 amino acids. The V gene lost 0 bases and the J gene lost 8 bases, with 14 bases spanning the gap. DNA of the CDR3: TGCGCCAGCAGCCAAGATCACAGGGTCGGGGACACCATATATTTT. Protein product: CASSQDHRVGDTIYF.

This sequence joins TRBV19 and TRBJ1-1, with D possibly TRBD1 on 6 matching bases. The ends were cut back, 0 bases at V and 8 bases at J, with 10 bases in the middle. The CDR3 has 13 amino acids. Germline values: CDR1 LNHDA, CDR2 SQIVND (reference sequence). For the CDR3, the DNA is TGTGCCAGTAGTATAGACAGGGGAGTCGAAGCTTTCTTT. Protein product: CASSIDRGVEAFF. Full variable domain (remainder filled in from reference TRBV19 and TRBJ1-1): DGGITQSPKYLFRKEGQNVTLSCEQNLNHDAMYWYRQDPGQGLRLIYYSQIVNDFQKGDIAEGYSVSREKKESFPLTVTSAQKNPTAFYLCASSIDRGVEAFFGQGTRLTVV.

V usage is TRBV2 and J usage is TRBJ2-3, with TRBD2 identical over 11 bases. The CDR3 is 14 residues long. Germline CDR1 is SNHLY and CDR2 is FYNNEI. V lost 6 bases and J lost 6; bases outside the gene matches: 5. CDR3 sequence (DNA): TGTGCCAGCAGGCGACTAGCGGGATCCGATACGCAGTATTTT. It translates to CASRRLAGSDTQYF.

This clone was recorded a few times. The rearrangement links TRBV7-2 to TRBJ2-3, with D hard to call. The V end lost 1 base, the J end lost 5 bases, and 16 bases lay between the germline ends. The CDR3 is 16 residues long. Looked up from germline, CDR1 is SGHTA and CDR2 is FQGNSA. This chain's CDR3 is CASSLGVPPRVDTQYF. The CDR3 region has the DNA TGTGCCAGCAGCTTAGGAGTACCCCCGAGAGTAGATACGCAGTATTTT.

This chain links TRBV21-1 with TRBJ1-4. TRBV21-1 is recorded as a pseudogene. This CDR3 region has 16 residues. CDR3 coding DNA: TGTGCCAGCAGCACGCCAGGGAGGGGACTGCGCGGGGGGCTGTTTTTT. Residues: CASSTPGRGLRGGLFF.

The genes are TRBV4-1 and TRBJ2-5; 7 bases align to TRBD2. Germline V gene data show CDR1 as MGHRA and CDR2 as YSYEKL. The CDR3 totals 15 residues. V trimming: 3 bases; J trimming: 5 bases; junction bases outside the gene matches: 9. The CDR3 reads CASSHGLGRAETQYF. CDR3 nucleotides: TGCGCCAGCAGCCATGGACTAGGCCGGGCGGAGACCCAGTACTTC.

This clone was seen only a few times. The chain couples TRBV13 to TRBJ1-4; the D gene is possibly TRBD1 (5 bases). Germline lookup yields CDR1 PRHDT and CDR2 FYEKMQ (reference sequence). Trimming took off 5 bases at V and 8 bases at J, with 18 bases between the two ends. CDR3 length: 15 residues. The CDR3: CASSTAGSGKEKLFF. The CDR3 DNA reads TGTGCCAGCAGCACGGCAGGGAGCGGGAAAGAAAAACTGTTTTTT.

This clone was seen just once. This chain uses TRBV9 with TRBJ1-1, with D perhaps TRBD1 (6 bases). Germline loops: CDR1 SGDLS, CDR2 YYNGEE. V shed 1 base and J shed 0 bases, with 13 bases lying between them. This CDR3 is built from 16 residues. This CDR3 is CASSVSRGAMNTEAFF. Written as DNA, the CDR3 is TGTGCCAGCAGCGTATCACGGGGGGCCATGAACACTGAAGCTTTCTTT.

The chain joins TRBV4-1 to TRBJ2-3; tentatively, D is TRBD2 (7 bases). V gave up 0 bases and J gave up 5 bases, with 21 bases separating them. The V gene's germline CDR1 is MGHRA and CDR2 YSYEKL. This CDR3 spans 18 amino acids. In DNA, the CDR3 is TGCGCCAGCAGCCAAGAACCCGGCTTAGTGGGGGGGCAAGATACGCAGTATTTT. The encoded protein is CASSQEPGLVGGQDTQYF.

In its sample, this clone was seen a few times. The chain recombines TRBV7-2 with TRBJ2-6, with a tentative D call TRBD2 (5 bases). The germline V and J ends were trimmed by 4 bases and 3 bases, with 10 bases remaining between them. The CDR3 covers 15 residues. Germline assignment: CDR1 SGHTA and CDR2 FQGNSA. DNA for the CDR3: TGTGCCAGCAGCTGGCTGGCGGGTGGGGCCAACGTCCTGACTTTC. Encoded protein: CASSWLAGGANVLTF.